These 19 T cell receptor beta chains share one sample of origin, sequenced in a study of blood T cell repertoires in COVID-19. The assay was immunoSEQ multiplex PCR, and TCRdb's table has in-frame clones only and misses some. Among approximately 110,000 clones listed, almost 90% were seen once. The sample taken for sequencing was peripheral blood. All receptors derive from a woman aged 45-59 years with active or convalescent COVID-19.

This sequence joins TRBV25-1 and TRBJ2-5; 12 bases agree with TRBD2. There are 17 residues in the CDR3. CDR1 is MGHDK and CDR2 is SYGVNS in the germline V gene. With 10 bases clipped from V and 4 bases from J, the junction kept 16 bases outside the gene matches. The CDR3 protein is CATSAPSGRARSETQYF. In nucleotides, the CDR3 is TGTGCCACCTCGGCGCCTAGCGGGAGGGCCCGGTCAGAGACCCAGTACTTC. The complete variable domain, with remaining parts taken from reference TRBV25-1 and TRBJ2-5, reads EADIYQTPRYLVIGTGKKITLECSQTMGHDKMYWYQQDPGMELHLIHYSYGVNSTEKGDLSSESTVSRIRTEHFPLTLESARPSHTSQYLCATSAPSGRARSETQYFGPGTRLLVL.

The chain couples TRBV4-2 to TRBJ1-2, with 7 bases lining up with TRBD1. Germline CDR1 is LGHNA and CDR2 is YNFKEQ. Trimming cost V 1 base and J 4 bases; bases outside gene matches: 9. The CDR3 sequence is 16 residues long. CDR3 nucleotide sequence: TGTGCCAGCAGCCAAGCCGGAGGACAGGCTTCCTATGGCTACACCTTC. Translated: CASSQAGGQASYGYTF.

This chain joins TRBV2 and TRBJ1-1, with no clear D. The CDR3 covers 15 residues. V was trimmed by 2 bases and J by 6 bases, leaving 16 bases between them. Germline CDR1 and CDR2: SNHLY and FYNNEI. CDR3 protein: CASSEPQVKKAEAFF. CDR3 sequence (DNA): TGTGCCAGCAGTGAACCCCAGGTCAAAAAAGCTGAAGCTTTCTTT.

In its sample, this clone was seen a few times. The chain employs TRBV7-9 and TRBJ1-2, with no clear D. Looked up from germline, CDR1 is SEHNR and CDR2 is FQNEAQ (reference sequence). V shed 2 bases and J shed 0 bases, with 13 bases lying between them. The CDR3 loop spans 16 amino acids. The chain's CDR3 is CASSLSGSHTNYGYTF. The CDR3 region has the DNA TGTGCCAGCAGCTTATCTGGCAGTCACACTAACTATGGCTACACCTTC.

V gene TRBV12-3 or TRBV12-4 combines with J gene TRBJ2-5; perhaps TRBD2 as D (6 bases). V lost 2 bases and J 7 bases, leaving 11 bases between the germline ends. The CDR3 extends over 13 amino acids. CDR3: CASSLTEGGTQYF. CDR3 coding DNA: TGTGCCAGCAGTTTAACGGAGGGCGGGACCCAGTACTTC.

The CDR3 sequence is CASSPGLAGGPGYEQYF. The CDR3 DNA reads as TGTGCCAGCAGCCCAGGACTAGCGGGAGGGCCAGGATACGAGCAGTACTTC. The V call is TRBV14, the J call TRBJ2-7; 15 positions agree with TRBD2. The CDR3 covers 17 residues. Germline values: CDR1 SGHDN, CDR2 FVKESK. V dropped 4 bases and J dropped 4; count of bases not matched to a gene: 8.

The chain uses TRBV19 and TRBJ1-3; 8 bases are shared with TRBD1. Germline lookup yields CDR1 LNHDA and CDR2 SQIVND (reference sequence). Germline trimming cut 2 bases from V and 1 base from J; bases unmatched to any gene: 4. CDR3 length equals 16 residues. This chain's CDR3 is CASSIPGGASGNTIYF. The DNA of the CDR3 is TGTGCCAGTAGTATACCAGGGGGCGCTTCTGGAAACACCATATATTTT.

This chain links TRBV28 with TRBJ1-1; 8 bases map to TRBD1. Germline assignment: CDR1 MDHEN and CDR2 SYDVKM. The CDR3 is 13 amino acids. V shed 6 bases and J 6 bases; nucleotides not matched to a gene: 6. Written as DNA, the CDR3 is TGTGCCAGCAGCCCGACAGGGGACTCTGAAGCTTTCTTT. Protein: CASSPTGDSEAFF.

This clone has more than one count but fewer than ten. The rearrangement joins TRBV5-4 to TRBJ2-7; 8 positions match TRBD2. V lost 4 bases, J lost 4 bases, and 7 bases stayed unmatched. CDR1 is SGHNT and CDR2 is YYREEE in the germline V gene (reference sequence). The CDR3 is 14 amino acids. The CDR3, as DNA: TGTGCCAGCAGCCCGGGGGGGGGCCGGTACGAGCAGTACTTC. Protein: CASSPGGGRYEQYF.

The genes are TRBV15 and TRBJ1-2; 12 bases fit TRBD1. V was clipped by 5 bases and J by 5 bases; unmatched bases: 6. The CDR3 has 15 amino acids. Germline lookup yields CDR1 LNHNV and CDR2 YYDKDF (reference sequence). The CDR3 here is CATSRDRGLRYGYTF. The CDR3 DNA reads as TGTGCCACCAGCCGGGACAGGGGGCTGAGGTATGGCTACACCTTC.

The chain is built from TRBV2 and TRBJ2-3; 10 bases line up with TRBD2. There are 16 residues in the CDR3. CDR1 and CDR2 (germline): SNHLY, FYNNEI. Trimming removed 5 bases from V and 2 bases from J; junction bases left unmatched: 7. For the CDR3, the DNA is TGTGCCAGCAGTCCTATAGCGGGAGGCTACACAGATACGCAGTATTTT. It specifies CASSPIAGGYTDTQYF. Variable domain in full (rest from reference TRBV2 and TRBJ2-3): EPEVTQTPSHQVTQMGQEVILRCVPISNHLYFYWYRQILGQKVEFLVSFYNNEISEKSEIFDDQFSVERPDGSNFTLKIRSTKLEDSAMYFCASSPIAGGYTDTQYFGPGTRLTVL.

This chain connects TRBV6-6 to TRBJ1-2; 9 bases agree with TRBD1. After removal of 2 bases from V and 6 bases from J, the junction contained 7 bases not matched to a gene. The CDR3 runs 15 residues. The germline V gene has CDR1 MNHNY and CDR2 SVGAGI (reference sequence). The CDR3 DNA is TGTGCCAGCAGTTACAGGGGGGACAGGGCGGATGGCTACACCTTC. Encoded protein: CASSYRGDRADGYTF.

This clone was observed once. The chain uses TRBV28 and TRBJ2-1, with D perhaps matching TRBD2 (6 bases). The CDR3 contains 17 residues. Germline V lookup: CDR1 MDHEN, CDR2 SYDVKM. The ends were cut back, 6 bases at V and 2 bases at J, with 20 bases in the middle. The CDR3 protein is CASSLPSLASTYNEQFF. CDR3 nucleotide sequence: TGTGCCAGCAGCCTCCCTTCACTAGCTTCGACCTACAATGAGCAGTTCTTC.

This chain joins TRBV28 and TRBJ2-5; possible D gene TRBD2, 5 bases. The ends were cut back, 3 bases at V and 5 bases at J, with 19 bases in the middle. Germline-derived CDR1 and CDR2 are MDHEN and SYDVKM. This CDR3 region has 16 residues. CDR3 amino acids: CASSFRSDFLGETQYF. The CDR3 nucleotides are TGTGCCAGCAGTTTTAGGTCGGACTTTCTGGGGGAGACCCAGTACTTC.

V is TRBV27 and J is TRBJ2-1, with 9 positions matching TRBD1. In germline, CDR1 is MNHEY, CDR2 SMNVEV (reference sequence). CDR3 size: 14 residues. Trimming cost V 7 bases and J 6 bases; bases outside gene matches: 7. The chain's CDR3 is CASTRGQGTNEQFF. The CDR3 DNA reads TGTGCCAGCACCAGGGGACAGGGAACCAATGAGCAGTTCTTC.

The chain combines TRBV11-3 with TRBJ1-1; TRBD1 might be the D (5 bases). The V and J ends lost 1 base and 1 base respectively, with 13 bases between them. Germline V CDR1 and CDR2: SGHNT, YENEEA. The CDR3 sequence is 16 residues long. The CDR3: CASSLVGEGTNTEAFF. In nucleotides, the CDR3 is TGTGCCAGCAGCTTAGTGGGGGAGGGCACGAACACTGAAGCTTTCTTT.

The V gene is TRBV7-2, the J gene TRBJ1-1; D perhaps matches TRBD1 (6 bases). The V end lost 5 bases, the J end lost 11 bases, and 21 bases lay between the germline ends. The CDR3 is made up of 14 amino acids. The V gene's germline CDR1 is SGHTA and CDR2 FQGNSA. In nucleotides, the CDR3 is TGTGCCAGCAGCCAAGGTTCGGCAGGGGAAAGGGCTTTCTTT. Protein product: CASSQGSAGERAFF.

The V and J genes are TRBV29-1 and TRBJ2-3, with 9 positions matching TRBD2. Germline loops: CDR1 SQVTM, CDR2 ANQGSEA. This CDR3 comprises 16 residues. Trimming removed 4 bases from V and 4 bases from J; junction bases left unmatched: 12. The CDR3 nucleotides are TGCAGCGTTGGGAGGGTAGCGGGAGCAGACGCAGATACGCAGTATTTT. Its translation: CSVGRVAGADADTQYF.

The chain couples TRBV3-1 (or the pseudogene TRBV3-2) to TRBJ2-1; D unresolved. Trimming took 5 bases from V and 3 from J, leaving 11 bases between them. The CDR3 has 14 residues. In germline, CDR1 is LGHDT, CDR2 YNNKEL (reference sequence). CDR3 sequence reads: CASSATRVYNEQFF. The DNA for the CDR3 is TGTGCCAGCAGCGCGACCCGGGTCTACAATGAGCAGTTCTTC.